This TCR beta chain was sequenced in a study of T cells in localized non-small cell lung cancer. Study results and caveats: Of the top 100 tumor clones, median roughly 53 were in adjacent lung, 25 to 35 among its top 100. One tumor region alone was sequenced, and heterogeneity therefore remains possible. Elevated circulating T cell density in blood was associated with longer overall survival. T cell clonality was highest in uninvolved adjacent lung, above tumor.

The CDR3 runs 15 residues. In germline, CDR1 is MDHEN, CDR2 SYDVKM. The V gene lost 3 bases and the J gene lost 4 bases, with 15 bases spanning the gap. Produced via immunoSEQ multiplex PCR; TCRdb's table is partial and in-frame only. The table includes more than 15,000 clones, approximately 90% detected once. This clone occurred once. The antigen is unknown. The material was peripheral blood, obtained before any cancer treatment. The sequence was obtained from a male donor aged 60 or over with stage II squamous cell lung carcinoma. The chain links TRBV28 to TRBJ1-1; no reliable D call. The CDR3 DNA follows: TGTGCCAGCAGTTTGATCCTGACGGGGTCCACTGAAGCTTTCTTT. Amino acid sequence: CASSLILTGSTEAFF.